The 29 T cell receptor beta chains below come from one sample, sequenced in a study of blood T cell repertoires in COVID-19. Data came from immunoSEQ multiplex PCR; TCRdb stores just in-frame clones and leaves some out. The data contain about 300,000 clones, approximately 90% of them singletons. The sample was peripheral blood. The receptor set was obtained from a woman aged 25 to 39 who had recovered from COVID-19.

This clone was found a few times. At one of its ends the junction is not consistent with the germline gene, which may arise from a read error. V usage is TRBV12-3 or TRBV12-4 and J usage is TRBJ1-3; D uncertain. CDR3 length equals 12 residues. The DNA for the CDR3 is TGTGCCAGCAGTTTTGGTGGAGACACCATATATTTT. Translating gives CASSFGGDTIYF.

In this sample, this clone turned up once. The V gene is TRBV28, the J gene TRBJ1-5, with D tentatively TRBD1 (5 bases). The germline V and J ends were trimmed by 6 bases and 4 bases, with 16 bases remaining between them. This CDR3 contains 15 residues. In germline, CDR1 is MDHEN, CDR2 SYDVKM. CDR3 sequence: CASSQRGRGNQPQHF. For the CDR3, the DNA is TGTGCCAGCAGCCAAAGGGGAAGAGGAAATCAGCCCCAGCATTTT.

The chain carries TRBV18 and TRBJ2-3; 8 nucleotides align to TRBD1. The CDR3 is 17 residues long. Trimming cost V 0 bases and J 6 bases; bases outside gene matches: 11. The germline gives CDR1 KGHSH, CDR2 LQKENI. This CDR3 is CASSPPKPGGRWDTQYF. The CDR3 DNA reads TGTGCCAGCTCACCACCGAAACCAGGGGGCCGCTGGGATACGCAGTATTTT.

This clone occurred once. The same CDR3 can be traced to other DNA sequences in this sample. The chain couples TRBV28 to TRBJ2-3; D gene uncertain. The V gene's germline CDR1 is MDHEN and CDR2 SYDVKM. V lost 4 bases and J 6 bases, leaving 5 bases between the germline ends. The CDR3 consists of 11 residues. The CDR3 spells CASSSPDTQYF. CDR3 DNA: TGTGCCAGCAGTTCCCCGGATACGCAGTATTTT.

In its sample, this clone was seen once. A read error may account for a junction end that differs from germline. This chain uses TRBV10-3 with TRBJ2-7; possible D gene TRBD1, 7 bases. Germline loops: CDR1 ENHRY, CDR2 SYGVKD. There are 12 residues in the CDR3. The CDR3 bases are TGTGCCATCAGTGTCGACAGGGAGGCCCTGGGGTTC. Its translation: CAISVDREALGF.

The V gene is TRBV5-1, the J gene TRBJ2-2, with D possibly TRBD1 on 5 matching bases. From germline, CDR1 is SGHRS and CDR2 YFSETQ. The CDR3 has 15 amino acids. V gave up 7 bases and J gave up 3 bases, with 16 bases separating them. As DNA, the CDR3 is TGCGCCAGCGCACCTAGGGGTGCGGACACCGGGGAGCTGTTTTTT. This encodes CASAPRGADTGELFF.

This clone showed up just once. CDR3 in DNA: TGTGCCAGCAGCTTATCGTACGGGAATGAAAAACTGTTTTTT. Its translation is CASSLSYGNEKLFF. The rearrangement uses TRBV7-9 and TRBJ1-4; D uncertain. This CDR3 spans 14 amino acids. Germline V gene data show CDR1 as SEHNR and CDR2 as FQNEAQ (reference sequence). Trimming pared 2 bases from V and 5 bases from J, leaving 9 bases between.

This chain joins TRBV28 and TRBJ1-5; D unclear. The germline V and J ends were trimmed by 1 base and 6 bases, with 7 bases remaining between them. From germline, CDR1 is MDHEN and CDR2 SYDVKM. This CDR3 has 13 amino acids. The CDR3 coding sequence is TGTGCCAGCAGTTTATCCATTAGTCAGCCCCAGCATTTT. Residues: CASSLSISQPQHF. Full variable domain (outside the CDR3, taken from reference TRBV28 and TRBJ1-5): DVKVTQSSRYLVKRTGEKVFLECVQDMDHENMFWYRQDPGLGLRLIYFSYDVKMKEKGDIPEGYSVSREKKERFSLILESASTNQTSMYLCASSLSISQPQHFGDGTRLSIL.

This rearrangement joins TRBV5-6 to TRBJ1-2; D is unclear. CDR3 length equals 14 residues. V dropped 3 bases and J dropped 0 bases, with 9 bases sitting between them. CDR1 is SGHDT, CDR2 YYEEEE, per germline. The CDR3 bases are TGTGCCAGCAGCTCCCGGTCGTCTAACTATGGCTACACCTTC. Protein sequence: CASSSRSSNYGYTF. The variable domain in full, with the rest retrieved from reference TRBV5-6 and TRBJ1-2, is DAGVTQSPTHLIKTRGQQVTLRCSPKSGHDTVSWYQQALGQGPQFIFQYYEEEERQRGNFPDRFSGHQFPNYSSELNVNALLLGDSALYLCASSSRSSNYGYTFGSGTRLTVV.

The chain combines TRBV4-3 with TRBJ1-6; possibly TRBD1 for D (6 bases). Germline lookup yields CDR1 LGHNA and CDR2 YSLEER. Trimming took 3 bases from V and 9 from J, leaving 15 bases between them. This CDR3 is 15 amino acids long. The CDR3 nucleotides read TGCGCCAGCAGCCAGGAGGGGGGGCAGGGTTCACCCCTCCACTTT. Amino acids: CASSQEGGQGSPLHF.

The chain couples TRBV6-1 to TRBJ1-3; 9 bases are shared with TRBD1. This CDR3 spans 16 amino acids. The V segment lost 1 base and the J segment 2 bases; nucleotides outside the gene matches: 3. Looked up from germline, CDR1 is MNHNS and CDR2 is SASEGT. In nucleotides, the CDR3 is TGTGCCAGCAGTGAAGTTAACAGGGGGCCTGGAAACACCATATATTTT. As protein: CASSEVNRGPGNTIYF.

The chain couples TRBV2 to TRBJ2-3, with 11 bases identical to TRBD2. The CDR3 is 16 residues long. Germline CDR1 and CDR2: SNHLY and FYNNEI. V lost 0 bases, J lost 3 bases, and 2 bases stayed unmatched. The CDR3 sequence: CASSEAASGGTDTQYF. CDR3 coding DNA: TGTGCCAGCAGTGAAGCCGCTAGCGGGGGGACAGATACGCAGTATTTT.

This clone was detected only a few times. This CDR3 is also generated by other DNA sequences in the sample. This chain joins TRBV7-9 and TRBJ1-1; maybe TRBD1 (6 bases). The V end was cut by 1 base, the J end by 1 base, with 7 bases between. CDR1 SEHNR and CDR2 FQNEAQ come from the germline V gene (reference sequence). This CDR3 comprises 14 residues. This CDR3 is CASSLGTANTEAFF. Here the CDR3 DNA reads TGTGCCAGCAGCTTAGGGACAGCGAACACTGAAGCTTTCTTT.

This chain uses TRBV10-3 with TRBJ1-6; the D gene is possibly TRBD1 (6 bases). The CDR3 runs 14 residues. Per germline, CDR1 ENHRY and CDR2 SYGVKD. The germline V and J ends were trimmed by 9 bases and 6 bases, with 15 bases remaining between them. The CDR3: CAINRDNGNSPLHF. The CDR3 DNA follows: TGTGCCATAAACCGGGACAACGGTAATTCACCCCTCCACTTT.

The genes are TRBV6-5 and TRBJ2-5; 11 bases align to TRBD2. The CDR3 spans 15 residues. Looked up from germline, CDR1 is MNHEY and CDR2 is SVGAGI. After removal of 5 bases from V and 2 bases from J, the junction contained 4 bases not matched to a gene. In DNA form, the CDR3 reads TGTGCCAGCAGTCCTACTAGCGGGGGACAAGAGACCCAGTACTTC. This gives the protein CASSPTSGGQETQYF.

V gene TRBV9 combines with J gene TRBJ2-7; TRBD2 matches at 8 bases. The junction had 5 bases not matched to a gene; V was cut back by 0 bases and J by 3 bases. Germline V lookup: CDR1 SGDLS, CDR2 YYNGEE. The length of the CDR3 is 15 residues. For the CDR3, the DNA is TGTGCCAGCAGCGTAGAAGGAGCGGGGGTCTACGAGCAGTACTTC. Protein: CASSVEGAGVYEQYF.

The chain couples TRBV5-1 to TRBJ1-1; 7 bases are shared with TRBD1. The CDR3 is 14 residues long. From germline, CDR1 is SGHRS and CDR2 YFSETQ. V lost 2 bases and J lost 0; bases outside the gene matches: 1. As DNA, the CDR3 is TGCGCCAGCAGCTTCAGGGGGGTGAACACTGAAGCTTTCTTT. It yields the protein CASSFRGVNTEAFF. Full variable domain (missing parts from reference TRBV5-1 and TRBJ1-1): KAGVTQTPRYLIKTRGQQVTLSCSPISGHRSVSWYQQTPGQGLQFLFEYFSETQRNKGNFPGRFSGRQFSNSRSEMNVSTLELGDSALYLCASSFRGVNTEAFFGQGTRLTVV.

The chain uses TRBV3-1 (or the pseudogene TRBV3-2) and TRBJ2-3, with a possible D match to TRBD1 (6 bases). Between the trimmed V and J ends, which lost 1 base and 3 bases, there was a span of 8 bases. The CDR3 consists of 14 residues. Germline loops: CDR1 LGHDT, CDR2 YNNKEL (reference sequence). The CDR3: CASSQGTDTDTQYF. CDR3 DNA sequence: TGTGCCAGCAGCCAAGGGACAGATACAGATACGCAGTATTTT.

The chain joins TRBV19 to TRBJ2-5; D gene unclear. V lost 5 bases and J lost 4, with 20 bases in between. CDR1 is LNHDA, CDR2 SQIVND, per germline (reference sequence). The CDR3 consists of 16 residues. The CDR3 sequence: CASSRGRIAVGETQYF. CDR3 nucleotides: TGTGCCAGTAGTCGAGGTCGGATTGCGGTGGGAGAGACCCAGTACTTC.

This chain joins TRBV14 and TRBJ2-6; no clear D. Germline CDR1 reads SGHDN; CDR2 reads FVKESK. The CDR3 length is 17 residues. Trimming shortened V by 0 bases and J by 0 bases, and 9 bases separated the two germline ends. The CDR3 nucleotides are TGTGCCAGCAGCCAAGAAGCGCAAATCTCTGGGGCCAACGTCCTGACTTTC. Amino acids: CASSQEAQISGANVLTF. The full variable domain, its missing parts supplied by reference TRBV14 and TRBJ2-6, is EAGVTQFPSHSVIEKGQTVTLRCDPISGHDNLYWYRRVMGKEIKFLLHFVKESKQDESGMPNNRFLAERTGGTYSTLKVQPAELEDSGVYFCASSQEAQISGANVLTFGAGSRLTVL.

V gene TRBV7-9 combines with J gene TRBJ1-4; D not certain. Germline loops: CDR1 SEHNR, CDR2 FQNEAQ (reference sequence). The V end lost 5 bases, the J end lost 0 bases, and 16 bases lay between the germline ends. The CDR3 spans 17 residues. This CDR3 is CASSLPDPGSTNEKLFF. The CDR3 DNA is TGTGCCAGCAGCCTCCCCGACCCGGGATCAACTAATGAAAAACTGTTTTTT.

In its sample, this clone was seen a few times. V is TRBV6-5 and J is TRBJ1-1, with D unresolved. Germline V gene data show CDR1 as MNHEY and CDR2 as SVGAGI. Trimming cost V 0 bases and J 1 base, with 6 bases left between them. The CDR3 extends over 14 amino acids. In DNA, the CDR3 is TGTGCCAGCAGTTACTCCTTATGGAACACTGAAGCTTTCTTT. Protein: CASSYSLWNTEAFF.

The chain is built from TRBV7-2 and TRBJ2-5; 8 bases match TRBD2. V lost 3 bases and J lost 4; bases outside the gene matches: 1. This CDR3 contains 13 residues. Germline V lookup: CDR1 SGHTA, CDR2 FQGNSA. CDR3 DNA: TGTGCCAGCAGCTTCACTAGCGGAGAGACCCAGTACTTC. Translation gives CASSFTSGETQYF.

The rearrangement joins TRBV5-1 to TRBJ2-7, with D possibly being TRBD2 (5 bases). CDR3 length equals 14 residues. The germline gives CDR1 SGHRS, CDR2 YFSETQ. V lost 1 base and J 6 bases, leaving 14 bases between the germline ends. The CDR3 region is CASSLLSGVGEQYF. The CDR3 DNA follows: TGCGCCAGCAGCTTGTTGTCCGGGGTGGGCGAGCAGTACTTC.

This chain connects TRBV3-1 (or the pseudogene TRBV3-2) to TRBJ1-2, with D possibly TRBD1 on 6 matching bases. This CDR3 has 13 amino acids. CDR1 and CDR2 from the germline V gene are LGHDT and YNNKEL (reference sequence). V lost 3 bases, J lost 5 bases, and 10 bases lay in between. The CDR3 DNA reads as TGTGCCAGCAGCCATACTGACAGGTATGGCTACACCTTC. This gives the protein CASSHTDRYGYTF.

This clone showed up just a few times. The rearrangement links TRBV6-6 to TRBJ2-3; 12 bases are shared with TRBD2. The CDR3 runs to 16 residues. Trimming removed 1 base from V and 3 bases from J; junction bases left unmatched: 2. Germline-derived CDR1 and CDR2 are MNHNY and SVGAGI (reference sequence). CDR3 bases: TGTGCCAGCAGTTACTTACTAGCGGGGGGAACAGATACGCAGTATTTT. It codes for CASSYLLAGGTDTQYF.

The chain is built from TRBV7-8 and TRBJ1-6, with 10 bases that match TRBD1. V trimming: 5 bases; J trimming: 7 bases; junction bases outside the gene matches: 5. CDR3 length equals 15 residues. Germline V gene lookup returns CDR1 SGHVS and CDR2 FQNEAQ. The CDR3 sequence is CASSTRQGANSPLHF. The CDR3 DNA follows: TGTGCCAGCAGCACTCGACAGGGGGCCAATTCACCCCTCCACTTT.

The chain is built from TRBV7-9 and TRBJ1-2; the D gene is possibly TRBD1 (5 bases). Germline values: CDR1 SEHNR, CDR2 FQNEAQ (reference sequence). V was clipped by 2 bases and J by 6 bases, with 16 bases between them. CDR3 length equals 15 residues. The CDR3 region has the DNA TGTGCCAGCAGCTTATGTGTCGACAGATGCGATGGCTACACCTTC. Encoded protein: CASSLCVDRCDGYTF.

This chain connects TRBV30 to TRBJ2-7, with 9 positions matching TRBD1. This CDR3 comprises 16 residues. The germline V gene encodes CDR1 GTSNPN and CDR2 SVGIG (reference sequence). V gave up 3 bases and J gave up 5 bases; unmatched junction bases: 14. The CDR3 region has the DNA TGTGCCTGGAGAGAGGCTTCCGGGACAGGGCGGAACGAGCAGTACTTC. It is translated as CAWREASGTGRNEQYF.